This T cell receptor beta chain was retrieved from a study of blood T cells in healthy people across ages. Findings and caveats of the study: In long-lived donors, naive CD4+ cell counts and diversity exceeded those of aged donors.

On this clonotype itself: As yet, its antigen is unknown.

The authors ran a second PCR of about 7 to 11 cycles using a sample-barcoded 5' primer and a J-beta primer mix. MiXCR was run by TCRdb on the 5' RACE reads, yielding one entry per CDR3 protein. The profile shows around 750,000 distinct CDR3 sequences, roughly 50% of them singletons. V trimming: 7 bases; J trimming: 2 bases; junction bases outside the gene matches: 5. The CDR3 extends over 15 amino acids. Germline V gives CDR1 MNHEY, CDR2 SVGAGI. The chain couples TRBV6-5 to TRBJ2-5; 12 nucleotides agree with TRBD2. The sequence derives from a man at least 80 years old in good health. The sequencing sample was made of blood. The DNA for the CDR3 is TGTGCCAGCAACCTAGCGGGGGGGCCACAAGAGACCCAGTACTTC. Translated, it gives CASNLAGGPQETQYF.